This T cell receptor (beta chain) was sequenced for a study of T cell responses to AZD1222 COVID-19 vaccine. Only in-frame clones appear in the TCRdb table, and some are missing; sequencing was by immunoSEQ multiplex PCR. The sample has 130,000 to 150,000 clones; about 82% are singletons. The CDR3 spans 14 residues. This clone appeared a single time. Sequenced material: peripheral blood, taken 28 days after the second AZD1222 dose. The TCR originated in an adult who received the AZD1222 COVID-19 vaccine. The chain links TRBV12-2 to TRBJ2-2; the D call TRBD1 from the table was never checked on the DNA. TRBV12-2 has pseudogene status. The CDR3 sequence: CASRGTGYTGELFF. CDR3 nucleotide sequence: TGTGCAAGTCGGGGGACAGGGTACACCGGGGAGCTGTTTTTT.